The present T cell receptor beta chain was sequenced within a study of cytomegalovirus exposure and HLA in healthy donors. Looked up from germline, CDR1 is KGHSH and CDR2 is LQKENI. The CDR3 sequence is 16 residues long. V was pared by 3 bases and J by 5 bases, with 6 bases of the junction left unmatched. Study conclusions and caveats: Segments of the TCR beta V type were, in most cases, productive about 87% or about 30% of the time in an earlier analysis.

Both 60 Vbeta primers and 13 Jbeta primers went into the PCR. Profiled with immunoSEQ multiplex PCR; TCRdb holds only in-frame clones, not every one. In the table there are around 190,000 clones, 80% to 90% of which are singletons. In the case of this clone: Its antigen remains unidentified.

The receptor was isolated from a woman in her thirties in good health and CMV-seronegative. Material for sequencing was PBMCs. The chain has TRBV18 and TRBJ2-3; 12 nucleotides agree with TRBD2. The chain's CDR3 is CASSPRTSGAVDTQYF. The CDR3 nucleotides read TGTGCCAGCTCACCTAGGACTAGCGGGGCGGTAGATACGCAGTATTTT.